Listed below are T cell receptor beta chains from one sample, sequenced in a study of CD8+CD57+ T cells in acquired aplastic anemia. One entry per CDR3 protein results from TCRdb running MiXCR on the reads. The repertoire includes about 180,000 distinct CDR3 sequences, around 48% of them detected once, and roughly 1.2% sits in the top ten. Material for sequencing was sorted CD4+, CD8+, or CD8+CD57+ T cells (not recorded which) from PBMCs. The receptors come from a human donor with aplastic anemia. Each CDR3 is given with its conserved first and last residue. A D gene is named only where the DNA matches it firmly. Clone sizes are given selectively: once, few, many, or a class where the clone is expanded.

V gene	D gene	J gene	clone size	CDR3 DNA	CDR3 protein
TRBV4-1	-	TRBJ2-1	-	TGCGCCAGCAGCCAAGGATCCATTGAGCAGTTCTTC	CASSQGSIEQFF
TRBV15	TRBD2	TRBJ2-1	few	TGTGCCACCAGCAGAGAAGGACTAGCGGAACCCGAGAGCGCCTACAATGAGCAGTTCTTC	CATSREGLAEPESAYNEQFF
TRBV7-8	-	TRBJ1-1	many	TGTGCCAGCAGCCGCCATATAGACAGAGCGAACACTGAAGCTTTCTTT	CASSRHIDRANTEAFF
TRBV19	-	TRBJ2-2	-	TGCGCCAGTTGGACGGGAGGGGAGCTGTTTTTT	CASWTGGELFF
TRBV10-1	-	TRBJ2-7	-	TGCGCCAGCAGTGCTGGACCGCTCTACGAGCAGTACTTC	CASSAGPLYEQYF
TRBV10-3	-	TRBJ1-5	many	TGTGCCACCCAACCGAATTCGAATCAGCCCCAGCATTTT	CATQPNSNQPQHF
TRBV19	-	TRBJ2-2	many	TGTGCCAGTAGTATTTCGTGGAACACCGGGGAGCTGTTTTTT	CASSISWNTGELFF
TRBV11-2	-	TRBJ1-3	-	TGTGCCAGCAGCTTAGATCTCGCAATCTCTGGAAACACCATATATTTT	CASSLDLAISGNTIYF
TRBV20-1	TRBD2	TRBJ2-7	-	TGCAGTGCGGAAAGACTAGCGGGGGGCGGTGGGGTTGGCTACGAGCAGTACTTC	CSAERLAGGGGVGYEQYF
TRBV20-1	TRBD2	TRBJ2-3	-	TGCAGTGCAAGAAAGCCTAGCGGGGGGACTAGCACAGATACGCAGTATTTT	CSARKPSGGTSTDTQYF
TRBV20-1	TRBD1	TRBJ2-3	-	TGCAGTGCCACCGGGACAGCCGACGGTACGCAGTATTTT	CSATGTADGTQYF
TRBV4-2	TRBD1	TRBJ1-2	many	TGTGCCAGCAGCCAACTCTGGAGTGGGACAGGGGGTTATGGCTACACCTTC	CASSQLWSGTGGYGYTF
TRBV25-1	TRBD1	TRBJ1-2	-	TGTGCCAGCAGTGCGGAAGGGGGCAGAAGGTCGTCTCCTGTAGCTAACTATGGCTACACCTTC	CASSAEGGRRSSPVANYGYTF
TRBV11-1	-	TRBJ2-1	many	TGTGCCAGCAGCTTAGCGGGGAGCCATGAGCAGTTCTTC	CASSLAGSHEQFF
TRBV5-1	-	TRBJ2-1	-	TGCGCCAGCAGCTTCGGGTATCCCATCCCCTATGAGCTGTTCTTC	CASSFGYPIPYELFF
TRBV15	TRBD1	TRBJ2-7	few	TGTGCCACCAGCAGAGCAGGGGACAGCTCCTACGAGCAGTACTTC	CATSRAGDSSYEQYF
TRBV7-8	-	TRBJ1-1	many	TGTGCCAGCAGCTTAGTGACAGCCATGAACACTGAAGCTTTCTTT	CASSLVTAMNTEAFF
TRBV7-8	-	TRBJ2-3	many	TGTGCCAGCAGCTTACACAGGGTGCCTCATAGAGATACGCAGTATTTT	CASSLHRVPHRDTQYF
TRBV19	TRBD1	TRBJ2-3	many	TGTGCCAGTAGGGACAGGAGCACAGATACGCAGTATTTT	CASRDRSTDTQYF
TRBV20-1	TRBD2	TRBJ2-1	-	TGCAGTGCTAGTCTACTAGCGGGAGGCGCCCTTTACAATGAGCAGTTCTTC	CSASLLAGGALYNEQFF